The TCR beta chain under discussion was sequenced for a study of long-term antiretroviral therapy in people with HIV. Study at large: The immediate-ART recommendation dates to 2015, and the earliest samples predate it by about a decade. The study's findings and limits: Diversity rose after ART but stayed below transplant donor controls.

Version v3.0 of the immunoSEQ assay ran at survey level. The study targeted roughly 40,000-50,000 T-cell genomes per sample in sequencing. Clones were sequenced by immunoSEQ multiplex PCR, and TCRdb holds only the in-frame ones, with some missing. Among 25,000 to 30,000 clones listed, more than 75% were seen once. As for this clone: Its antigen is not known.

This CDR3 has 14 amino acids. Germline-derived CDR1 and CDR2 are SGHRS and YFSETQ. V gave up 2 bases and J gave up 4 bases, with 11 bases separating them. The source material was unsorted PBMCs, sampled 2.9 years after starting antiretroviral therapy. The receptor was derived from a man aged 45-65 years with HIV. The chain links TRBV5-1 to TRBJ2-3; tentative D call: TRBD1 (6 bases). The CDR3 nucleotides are TGCGCCAGCAGCTTCGAGCGACAGGCAGATACGCAGTATTTT. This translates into CASSFERQADTQYF.